This TCR beta chain was identified in a study of T cells in Graves' hyperthyroidism and ophthalmopathy. Study-level information: Peripheral blood was obtained at initial diagnosis, preceding any treatment.

Together with thyroid ultrasound, orbital computed tomography, serum thyroxine and TRAb, clinical symptoms were used for diagnoses. Isolation of PBMCs was performed on approximately 10 ml fresh peripheral blood. Trimming shortened V by 4 bases and J by 2 bases, and 14 bases separated the two germline ends. The germline V gene encodes CDR1 LNHDA and CDR2 SQIVND (reference sequence). This CDR3 spans 15 amino acids. This clonotype was recorded a few times. RNA transcripts served as the template for amplifying TCR beta CDR3 regions. TCR CDR3 underwent first-round RT-PCR with the HTBI primer set. TCRdb reprocessed the multiplex PCR reads via MiXCR and lists one record per CDR3 protein. The sample includes about 320,000 distinct CDR3 sequences, 16% seen only once; the top ten take 33%.

The sequencing input was blood. The chain uses TRBV19 and TRBJ1-1; D is possibly TRBD1 (6 bases). The clonotype originates from a man between 25 and 39 years old with Graves' hyperthyroidism. This chain's CDR3 is CASSRGTLDNTEAFF. The CDR3 DNA sequence: TGTGCCAGTAGTAGAGGGACACTTGATAACACTGAAGCTTTCTTT.